These 31 T cell receptor beta chains were sequenced from one sample in a study of post-analysis software for immune sequencing data. Study results and caveats: Patients carried 4 or 5 TRBV segments more frequently than controls did, and TRBV5-6, TRBV5-1 and TRBV20-1 were among them.

No antigen has been assigned to these receptors. Included in the TCR beta cDNA libraries were unique molecular identifiers. MiXCR was run by TCRdb on the PCR reads, yielding one entry per CDR3 protein. Of roughly 650,000 distinct CDR3 sequences listed, around 60% are singletons. Sequences were obtained from blood. These TCRs come from a girl between 2 and 10 years old with multiple sclerosis.

This chain uses TRBV28 with TRBJ2-1; TRBD2 matches 14 bases. Unmatched junction bases numbered 8, after V lost 5 bases and J lost 8 bases. Germline CDR1 is MDHEN and CDR2 is SYDVKM. The CDR3 runs to 16 residues. The CDR3 loop reads CASSTPGLAGVDEQFF. The CDR3 DNA reads as TGTGCCAGCAGTACCCCGGGACTAGCGGGAGTGGATGAGCAGTTCTTC.

The gene calls are TRBV4-3 and TRBJ1-2; TRBD1 might be the D (6 bases). V lost 4 bases and J 5 bases, leaving 17 bases between the germline ends. The CDR3 extends over 15 amino acids. Germline-derived CDR1 and CDR2 are LGHNA and YSLEER. For the CDR3, the DNA is TGCGCCAGCAGCCCCCGGACAGAGGGAGGGTATGGCTACACCTTC. Protein product: CASSPRTEGGYGYTF.

J is TRBJ2-2 and V is TRBV5-5, with 10 positions matching TRBD2. J was trimmed by 3 bases and V by 3 bases; bases with no gene match: 2. CDR3 length: 15 residues. The germline CDR1 and CDR2 sequences are SGHKS and YYEKEE (reference sequence). The CDR3 DNA reads as TGTGCCAGCAGCTCGGGACTAGCGCACACCGGGGAGCTGTTTTTT. Translation: CASSSGLAHTGELFF.

This clonotype was seen a handful of times. The chain couples TRBV5-1 to TRBJ1-2, with unresolved D. From germline, CDR1 is SGHRS and CDR2 YFSETQ. The ends were cut back, 4 bases at V and 8 bases at J, with 15 bases in the middle. This CDR3 has 13 residues. This CDR3 reads CASSRPEGRGYTF. DNA of the CDR3: TGCGCCAGCAGCCGCCCGGAGGGTCGGGGCTACACCTTC.

Remarks on this clonotype: The germline gene is not matched at one end of the junction; a read error may be the cause. V and J are TRBV2 and TRBJ2-1; TRBD2 matches 10 bases. This CDR3 region has 15 residues. CDR1 is SNHLY and CDR2 is FYNNEI in the germline V gene. The CDR3: CASQGLALSYNEQFF. The CDR3 bases are TGTGCCAGCCAGGGACTAGCGCTCTCCTACAACGAGCAGTTCTTC.

This clonotype has just a few counts. The rearrangement joins TRBV29-1 to TRBJ2-1; 11 bases are shared with TRBD2. Germline CDR1 and CDR2: SQVTM and ANQGSEA. The CDR3 is 14 amino acids. V lost 6 bases and J lost 4; bases outside the gene matches: 5. This CDR3 is CSVTTSGRYNEQFF. In DNA form, the CDR3 reads TGCAGCGTGACAACTAGCGGGAGATACAATGAGCAGTTCTTC.

This chain uses TRBV25-1 with TRBJ1-2, with 7 bases aligning to TRBD1. The CDR3 loop spans 13 amino acids. V dropped 6 bases and J dropped 6; count of bases not matched to a gene: 7. CDR1 and CDR2 from the germline V gene are MGHDK and SYGVNS. The CDR3 DNA reads TGTGCCAGCAGACTAGACAGGGTGAATGGCTACACCTTC. Translated: CASRLDRVNGYTF.

The V gene is TRBV10-3, the J gene TRBJ1-2; D remains unclear. From germline, CDR1 is ENHRY and CDR2 SYGVKD. V gave up 0 bases and J gave up 6 bases, with 2 bases separating them. The CDR3 covers 11 residues. The CDR3 region is CAISESDGYTF. CDR3 bases: TGTGCCATCAGTGAGTCCGATGGCTACACCTTC.

The CDR3 reads CASSLSGTGGLEQYF. In DNA form, the CDR3 reads TGTGCCAGCAGCTTATCTGGGACAGGGGGCCTCGAGCAGTACTTC. The V call is TRBV7-9, the J call TRBJ2-7; 12 bases match TRBD1. The CDR3 covers 15 residues. CDR1 and CDR2 from the germline V gene are SEHNR and FQNEAQ (reference sequence). Trimming took 2 bases from V and 6 from J; bases not matched to a gene: 5.

This clonotype showed up just a few times. The gene calls are TRBV7-6 and TRBJ1-6, with D unclear. Germline loops: CDR1 SGHVS, CDR2 FNYEAQ. V was trimmed by 7 bases and J by 3 bases, leaving 10 bases between them. The CDR3 is 14 residues long. This chain's CDR3 is CASTGEGYNSPLHF. The CDR3 nucleotides read TGTGCCAGCACCGGGGAGGGCTATAATTCACCCCTCCACTTT.

The chain joins TRBV29-1 to TRBJ2-2; D perhaps matches TRBD2 (5 bases). The CDR3 is 12 amino acids. Germline lookup yields CDR1 SQVTM and CDR2 ANQGSEA. Between the trimmed V and J ends, which lost 7 bases and 4 bases, there was a span of 10 bases. The CDR3 DNA reads TGCAGCGCCGAGGGATTCACCGGGGAGCTGTTTTTT. Translated, it gives CSAEGFTGELFF.

CDR3 DNA: TGCAGCGTTGAAAGGGGGCCAGAGACCCAGTACTTC. This codes for CSVERGPETQYF. The chain joins TRBV29-1 to TRBJ2-5; 7 positions match TRBD1. J gave up 4 bases and V 2 bases, and 1 base lay outside the gene matches. CDR3 length: 12 residues. CDR1 SQVTM and CDR2 ANQGSEA come from the germline V gene.

The rearrangement uses TRBV5-1 and TRBJ2-4, with D hard to call. Germline CDR1 is SGHRS and CDR2 is YFSETQ. V was cut by 1 base and J by 0 bases, with 8 bases left in between. The CDR3 spans 15 residues. The CDR3 nucleotides are TGCGCCAGCAGCTTGCTGGACCTAGCCAAAAACATTCAGTACTTC. It specifies CASSLLDLAKNIQYF.

The chain has TRBV12-3 or TRBV12-4 and TRBJ1-5; a possible D gene is TRBD1 (5 bases). With 6 bases removed from V and 2 bases from J, the gap between germline ends came to 11 bases. This CDR3 is built from 14 residues. Written as DNA, the CDR3 is TGTGCCAGCAGCCGCCAACAGGGCAATCAGCCCCAGCATTTT. It codes for CASSRQQGNQPQHF.

This chain links TRBV4-1 with TRBJ1-5; the D gene is possibly TRBD1 (5 bases). There are 15 residues in the CDR3. From germline, CDR1 is MGHRA and CDR2 YSYEKL. V lost 0 bases and J lost 6, with 12 bases in between. CDR3 region: CASSQDWGGRQPQHF. In DNA, the CDR3 is TGCGCCAGCAGCCAAGATTGGGGGGGACGTCAGCCCCAGCATTTT.

The chain couples TRBV20-1 to TRBJ1-2; the D gene is possibly TRBD1 (6 bases). Deletions cut 3 bases from V and 8 bases from J, with 16 bases between. This CDR3 contains 13 residues. The germline V gene encodes CDR1 DFQATT and CDR2 SNEGSKA (reference sequence). CDR3 in amino acids: CSARLQGLEGYTF. CDR3 nucleotides: TGCAGTGCTAGGTTACAGGGTTTGGAGGGCTACACCTTC.

This clonotype has a handful of counts. The chain links TRBV7-2 to TRBJ2-3, with TRBD2 identical over 13 bases. Germline trimming cut 5 bases from V and 6 bases from J; bases unmatched to any gene: 8. This CDR3 is 16 amino acids long. Looked up from germline, CDR1 is SGHTA and CDR2 is FQGNSA. The CDR3 DNA sequence: TGTGCCAGCAGCGTACGACTAGCGGGGGGCCCGGATACGCAGTATTTT. It translates to CASSVRLAGGPDTQYF.

This clonotype appeared a single time. V and J are TRBV6-6 and TRBJ2-7; 14 bases agree with TRBD2. From germline, CDR1 is MNHNY and CDR2 SVGAGI (reference sequence). This CDR3 spans 17 amino acids. V was pared by 6 bases and J by 7 bases, with 14 bases of the junction left unmatched. The CDR3: CASSHLKSGTSGGEQYF. CDR3 bases: TGTGCCAGCAGCCACCTAAAATCCGGGACTAGCGGGGGTGAGCAGTACTTC.

The gene calls are TRBV6-6 and TRBJ1-1, with 11 bases identical to TRBD1. The germline gives CDR1 MNHNY, CDR2 SVGAGI (reference sequence). The CDR3 sequence is 12 residues long. After removal of 10 bases from V and 4 bases from J, the junction contained 2 bases not matched to a gene. Here the CDR3 reads CATGQGATEAFF. The CDR3 DNA reads TGTGCCACAGGACAGGGGGCCACTGAAGCTTTCTTT.

This clonotype was seen repeatedly, ten times or more. V and J are TRBV7-2 and TRBJ2-3, with TRBD2 identical over 7 bases. The trim removed 6 bases at V and 6 bases at J, leaving 12 bases unmatched. The V gene's germline CDR1 is SGHTA and CDR2 FQGNSA. CDR3 length equals 15 residues. The CDR3 sequence is CASRPGRGGKDTQYF. In DNA, the CDR3 is TGTGCCAGCAGGCCCGGTCGCGGGGGAAAGGATACGCAGTATTTT. The full variable domain, in which reference TRBV7-2 and TRBJ2-3 provide the parts outside the CDR3, is GAGVSQSPSNKVTEKGKDVELRCDPISGHTALYWYRQSLGQGLEFLIYFQGNSAPDKSGLPSDRFSAERTGGSVSTLTIQRTQQEDSAVYLCASRPGRGGKDTQYFGPGTRLTVL.

The J gene is TRBJ2-3, the V gene TRBV11-3; tentatively, D is TRBD2 (5 bases). The CDR3 sequence is 15 residues long. The germline V gene has CDR1 SGHNT and CDR2 YENEEA. The V and J ends lost 5 bases and 2 bases respectively, with 14 bases between them. DNA of the CDR3: TGTGCCAGCAGCCCCCGGGGTGAACTCACAGATACGCAGTATTTT. The encoded protein is CASSPRGELTDTQYF. Full variable domain (rest looked up from reference TRBV11-3 and TRBJ2-3): EAGVVQSPRYKIIEKKQPVAFWCNPISGHNTLYWYLQNLGQGPELLIRYENEEAVDDSQLPKDRFSAERLKGVDSTLKIQPAELGDSAVYLCASSPRGELTDTQYFGPGTRLTVL.

The V and J genes are TRBV5-1 and TRBJ2-1; 7 bases map to TRBD2. The germline V gene has CDR1 SGHRS and CDR2 YFSETQ. The CDR3 has 16 amino acids. Trimming cost V 0 bases and J 0 bases; bases outside gene matches: 3. The CDR3 loop reads CASSLAAGPSYNEQFF. CDR3 sequence (DNA): TGCGCCAGCAGCTTGGCAGCGGGGCCCTCCTACAATGAGCAGTTCTTC.

This clonotype was counted a few times. CDR3 sequence reads: CASSEGGWGEQFF. In DNA form, the CDR3 reads TGTGCCAGCAGCGAGGGGGGGTGGGGTGAGCAGTTCTTC. V usage is TRBV9 and J usage is TRBJ2-1; possibly TRBD2 for D (7 bases). V was pared by 3 bases and J by 9 bases, with 13 bases between. The CDR3 is made up of 13 amino acids. Germline CDR1 is SGDLS and CDR2 is YYNGEE. Full variable domain (outside the CDR3, taken from reference TRBV9 and TRBJ2-1): DSGVTQTPKHLITATGQRVTLRCSPRSGDLSVYWYQQSLDQGLQFLIQYYNGEERAKGNILERFSAQQFPDLHSELNLSSLELGDSALYFCASSEGGWGEQFFGPGTRLTVL.

V usage is TRBV2 and J usage is TRBJ2-4; 7 positions agree with TRBD1. CDR1 SNHLY and CDR2 FYNNEI come from the germline V gene. V was clipped by 3 bases and J by 7 bases; unmatched bases: 6. The CDR3 contains 14 residues. The CDR3 DNA is TGTGCCAGCAGTGAGGTGATACAGGGGAACATTCAGTACTTC. Translated, it gives CASSEVIQGNIQYF.

DNA of the CDR3: TGTGCCAGTATAACCCGGGCAGGGGGCCAAGAGACCCAGTACTTC. Its protein is CASITRAGGQETQYF. The chain has TRBV3-1 and TRBJ2-5; TRBD1 matches 7 bases. Germline loops: CDR1 LGHDT, CDR2 YNNKEL (reference sequence). The CDR3 runs to 15 residues. The ends lost 9 bases at V and 1 base at J; junction bases unmatched: 11.

The rearrangement links TRBV10-3 to TRBJ1-2, with no clear D. V was pared by 6 bases and J by 3 bases, with 8 bases between. The CDR3 runs 12 residues. Germline lookup yields CDR1 ENHRY and CDR2 SYGVKD. CDR3 region: CAIRGSHYGYTF. The CDR3 region has the DNA TGTGCCATCAGAGGGTCGCACTATGGCTACACCTTC.

The chain couples TRBV5-1 to TRBJ2-1, with 14 bases fitting TRBD2. Trimming at V came to 3 bases and at J to 6 bases, leaving 11 bases not matched to a gene. The CDR3 runs 18 residues. Germline V CDR1 and CDR2: SGHRS, YFSETQ. DNA for the CDR3: TGCGCCAGCAGCTGGGGACTAGCGGGAGTTGGAGGGTCCAATGAGCAGTTCTTC. The encoded protein is CASSWGLAGVGGSNEQFF.

The rearrangement links TRBV20-1 to TRBJ2-7; D is possibly TRBD1 or TRBD2 (5 bases each). V was clipped by 6 bases and J by 5 bases, with 17 bases between them. The CDR3 extends over 13 amino acids. The germline V gene has CDR1 DFQATT and CDR2 SNEGSKA (reference sequence). CDR3 amino acids: CSANRDGGNEQYF. CDR3 in DNA: TGCAGTGCGAATCGGGATGGGGGTAACGAGCAGTACTTC.

Only a few counts were recorded for this clonotype. CDR3 in amino acids: CASGAGALQDTQYF. CDR3 nucleotides: TGTGCCAGCGGGGCGGGAGCCCTCCAGGATACGCAGTATTTT. This rearrangement joins TRBV6-1 to TRBJ2-3, with 7 bases aligning to TRBD2. Losses at the gene ends were 8 bases for V and 6 bases for J; bases not matched to a gene: 11. Germline values: CDR1 MNHNS, CDR2 SASEGT. This CDR3 region has 14 residues.

The chain combines TRBV2 with TRBJ1-2; D is undetermined. The CDR3 has 13 residues. V was pared by 2 bases and J by 8 bases, with 12 bases between. The germline V gene encodes CDR1 SNHLY and CDR2 FYNNEI. The CDR3 here is CASSEYGSEGYTF. CDR3 nucleotide sequence: TGTGCCAGCAGTGAATACGGGTCGGAAGGCTACACCTTC. The whole variable domain, filled in from reference TRBV2 and TRBJ1-2, reads EPEVTQTPSHQVTQMGQEVILRCVPISNHLYFYWYRQILGQKVEFLVSFYNNEISEKSEIFDDQFSVERPDGSNFTLKIRSTKLEDSAMYFCASSEYGSEGYTFGSGTRLTVV.

The J gene is TRBJ2-1, the V gene TRBV6-6; 7 nucleotides agree with TRBD2. Germline CDR1 reads MNHNY; CDR2 reads SVGAGI (reference sequence). CDR3 length equals 14 residues. Germline trimming cut 5 bases from V and 3 bases from J; bases unmatched to any gene: 4. CDR3 DNA: TGTGCCAGCAGTCGCCGGGACTACTACAATGAGCAGTTCTTC. Its translation: CASSRRDYYNEQFF.